This T cell receptor beta chain was identified in a study of blood T cell repertoires in COVID-19. Study context: The United States, Italy and Spain provided the acute and convalescent COVID-19 samples. PBMCs, B-cell-depleted T cells, or T cells were the source of the cDNA or gDNA that made up the material.

V lost 1 base to trimming and J lost 6 bases, with 12 bases between them. CDR1 and CDR2 from the germline V gene are SGHDN and FVKESK. The CDR3 spans 14 residues. Original processing notes: Amplification of reference gene primers was used by the study to estimate nucleated cell counts. TCRdb's table, derived via immunoSEQ multiplex PCR, lists solely in-frame clones and lacks some. V, J and clone size reflect that table, while D and trimming were determined from the DNA. Of about 81,000 clones in the sample, about four fifths are singletons; the top ten hold 13%. The sample taken for sequencing was peripheral blood. The rearrangement uses TRBV14 and TRBJ1-2; D unresolved. The origin of this receptor is a human donor in a cohort sampled during active COVID-19. The CDR3: CASSQAGVLHGYTF. DNA for the CDR3: TGTGCCAGCAGCCAAGCCGGGGTGCTTCATGGCTACACCTTC.